This TCR beta chain was captured in a study of circulating CD8 cells and anti-PD-1 response in melanoma. About the research overall: Responders had complete or partial responses; non-responders had stable or progressive disease.

Trimming took off 1 base at V and 8 bases at J, with 8 bases between the two ends. The germline gives CDR1 SNHLY, CDR2 FYNNEI. There are 12 residues in the CDR3. Whole-study findings and limits: Generally, no replicate experiments were performed.

Each library started from around 14 ng of total RNA using the QIAseq Immune Repertoire TCR panel. TCRdb independently ran MiXCR on the reads; one entry per CDR3 protein. The sample consists of 200 or so distinct CDR3 sequences, 5.5% to 7.5% of them appearing once. By frequency in the sample, this clonotype is medium-sized (0.01 to 0.1%). What it recognizes is unknown. A read error is likely, as this CDR3 ends without the conserved phenylalanine or tryptophan. Sorting of live CD3+CD8+TCRalphabeta+ cells by PD-1 and/or TIGIT gave four subsets. The source was CD8+ T cells from PBMCs, collected at baseline or after one month of anti-PD-1 therapy (not recorded which). This clonotype was obtained from a human donor with melanoma. The chain links TRBV2 to TRBJ1-1; D gene unclear. CDR3 nucleotide sequence: TGTGCCAGCAGTGAAGGCAAGGGCGAAGCTTTCCTT. This codes for CASSEGKGEAFL.